In this sample, the clone carrying this T cell receptor beta chain turned up a few times. The data originate from a study of T-cell memory formation after mild COVID-19. In TCRdb, the 5' RACE reads were re-called with MiXCR into one record per CDR3 protein. This sample carries around 390,000 distinct CDR3 sequences, roughly 15% of them seen once, and the ten largest clones take 20% to 25%. After removal of 3 bases from V and 0 bases from J, the junction contained 10 bases not matched to a gene. Germline loops: CDR1 KGHSH, CDR2 LQKENI. CDR3 size: 18 residues. This TCR came from a man younger than 35 who had mild COVID-19 (a few samples of this study predate the infection). Cell type and time point are not known. Sequencing was performed on PBMCs or a T cell subset sorted from them (not recorded which). The chain joins TRBV18 to TRBJ2-3; 9 nucleotides agree with TRBD2. In nucleotides, the CDR3 is TGTGCCAGCTCACCCGGGACTAGCCCTCGCAGCAGCACAGATACGCAGTATTTT. It codes for CASSPGTSPRSSTDTQYF.